The 21 T cell receptor beta chains below come from one sample, sequenced in a study of beta chain features in type 1 diabetes. Reverse transcribing all isolated RNA meant expressed TCRB transcripts were sequenced. The method was immunoSEQ multiplex PCR; TCRdb's version includes in-frame clones alone and lacks a portion of them. There are hundreds of thousands of clones in the sample; roughly 13% occur only once, and about 0.018% lies in the top ten. Specimen: naive CD4+ T cells from blood. The receptors shown here come from a man younger than 30 in good health.

V and J are TRBV29-1 and TRBJ2-3, with TRBD2 as a possible D gene (7 bases). Germline CDR1 reads SQVTM; CDR2 reads ANQGSEA. This CDR3 spans 14 amino acids. Trimming removed 2 bases at V and 6 bases at J, with 15 bases between. DNA of the CDR3: TGCAGCGTTGAAATTGGACCGGGGGGCGATACGCAGTATTTT. Amino acid sequence: CSVEIGPGGDTQYF.

This clone showed up just a few times. This chain connects TRBV10-3 to TRBJ2-7; D possibly corresponds to TRBD2 (7 bases). The CDR3 covers 14 residues. Germline-derived CDR1 and CDR2 are ENHRY and SYGVKD. V dropped 6 bases and J dropped 2 bases, with 14 bases sitting between them. Written as DNA, the CDR3 is TGTGCCATCAGACCGAGGGGGGGACCCTACGAGCAGTACTTC. It specifies CAIRPRGGPYEQYF.

The V gene is TRBV7-2, the J gene TRBJ2-1; 8 bases align to TRBD2. The ends lost 2 bases at V and 4 bases at J; junction bases unmatched: 7. The CDR3 loop spans 16 amino acids. Germline-derived CDR1 and CDR2 are SGHTA and FQGNSA. This CDR3 is CASSLYPAGAYNEQFF. The CDR3 coding sequence is TGTGCCAGCAGCTTATATCCAGCGGGGGCTTACAATGAGCAGTTCTTC.

The chain joins TRBV18 to TRBJ2-7, with D unclear. The CDR3 totals 11 residues. Germline CDR1 is KGHSH and CDR2 is LQKENI. The V end lost 2 bases, the J end lost 5 bases, and 4 bases lay between the germline ends. This chain's CDR3 is CASSPGHEQYF. The CDR3 bases are TGTGCCAGCTCACCAGGGCACGAGCAGTACTTC.

V gene TRBV30 combines with J gene TRBJ1-2, with TRBD1 as a possible D gene (5 bases). V gave up 0 bases and J gave up 5 bases, with 10 bases separating them. Germline V lookup: CDR1 GTSNPN, CDR2 SVGIG (reference sequence). The CDR3 spans 13 residues. This CDR3 is CAWSVGDFYGYTF. CDR3 DNA: TGTGCCTGGAGTGTGGGGGACTTTTATGGCTACACCTTC. Variable domain in full (rest from reference TRBV30 and TRBJ1-2): SQTIHQWPATLVQPVGSPLSLECTVEGTSNPNLYWYRQAAGRGLQLLFYSVGIGQISSEVPQNLSASRPQDRQFILSSKKLLLSDSGFYLCAWSVGDFYGYTFGSGTRLTVV.

This clone appeared a few times. The rearrangement joins TRBV29-1 to TRBJ2-1; TRBD2 aligns across 10 bases. Per the germline V gene, CDR1 is SQVTM and CDR2 is ANQGSEA. This CDR3 region has 13 residues. V lost 7 bases to trimming and J lost 4 bases; unmatched junction nucleotides: 4. CDR3 bases: TGCAGCGCTCCAGCGGGAGGGTACAATGAGCAGTTCTTC. Residues: CSAPAGGYNEQFF.

This clone was seen more than once but under ten times. CDR3 residues: CASSQAGTAVSSGANVLTF. The CDR3, as DNA: TGCGCCAGCAGCCAAGCCGGGACAGCCGTAAGCTCTGGGGCCAACGTCCTGACTTTC. The chain couples TRBV4-3 to TRBJ2-6, with 7 bases matching TRBD1. Germline V gives CDR1 LGHNA, CDR2 YSLEER. V lost 1 base, J lost 0 bases, and 9 bases stayed unmatched. This CDR3 has 19 amino acids.

V usage is TRBV9 and J usage is TRBJ2-4; TRBD1 matches at 8 bases. This CDR3 is 14 amino acids long. With V trimmed by 0 bases and J by 7 bases, 3 bases remained unmatched. Germline CDR1 reads SGDLS; CDR2 reads YYNGEE. The CDR3 region has the DNA TGTGCCAGCAGCGTAGGACAGGGGAGGAACATTCAGTACTTC. Translating gives CASSVGQGRNIQYF. The full variable domain, in which reference TRBV9 and TRBJ2-4 provide the parts outside the CDR3, is DSGVTQTPKHLITATGQRVTLRCSPRSGDLSVYWYQQSLDQGLQFLIQYYNGEERAKGNILERFSAQQFPDLHSELNLSSLELGDSALYFCASSVGQGRNIQYFGAGTRLSVL.

This clone was seen more than once but under ten times. The J gene is TRBJ2-2, the V gene TRBV7-3, with D perhaps TRBD2 (6 bases). V shed 4 bases and J shed 4 bases, with 10 bases lying between them. Germline V gene sequence: CDR1 SGHTA, CDR2 FQGTGA. The CDR3 consists of 14 residues. This CDR3 is CASSSRGFTGELFF. CDR3 nucleotide sequence: TGTGCCAGCAGCTCTCGGGGGTTCACCGGGGAGCTGTTTTTT.

This clone came up a few times. This chain connects TRBV5-1 to TRBJ2-3, with D perhaps TRBD2 (6 bases). Germline CDR1 reads SGHRS; CDR2 reads YFSETQ. V lost 1 base, J lost 0 bases, and 12 bases lay in between. This CDR3 has 16 residues. The CDR3 spells CASSLKAGSSTDTQYF. The DNA of the CDR3 is TGCGCCAGCAGCTTGAAAGCCGGGAGCAGCACAGATACGCAGTATTTT. Filled out from reference TRBV5-1 and TRBJ2-3, the complete variable domain reads KAGVTQTPRYLIKTRGQQVTLSCSPISGHRSVSWYQQTPGQGLQFLFEYFSETQRNKGNFPGRFSGRQFSNSRSEMNVSTLELGDSALYLCASSLKAGSSTDTQYFGPGTRLTVL.

The chain is built from TRBV27 and TRBJ2-3; D gene uncertain. The CDR3 contains 15 residues. Looked up from germline, CDR1 is MNHEY and CDR2 is SMNVEV (reference sequence). Between the trimmed V and J ends, which lost 7 bases and 0 bases, there was a span of 14 bases. The CDR3 DNA reads as TGTGCCAGCACTCTCCGTCCGACTAGCACAGATACGCAGTATTTT. Protein: CASTLRPTSTDTQYF.

The chain employs TRBV7-2 and TRBJ2-6, with D tentatively TRBD1 (5 bases). This CDR3 contains 16 residues. Germline CDR1 SGHTA, CDR2 FQGNSA. V was clipped by 1 base and J by 1 base, with 8 bases between them. The CDR3 region has the DNA TGTGCCAGCAGCTTAGGGGGCAGTTCTGGGGCCAACGTCCTGACTTTC. Residues: CASSLGGSSGANVLTF. The full variable domain, with the rest looked up from reference TRBV7-2 and TRBJ2-6, is GAGVSQSPSNKVTEKGKDVELRCDPISGHTALYWYRQSLGQGLEFLIYFQGNSAPDKSGLPSDRFSAERTGGSVSTLTIQRTQQEDSAVYLCASSLGGSSGANVLTFGAGSRLTVL.

There are a few counts of this clone. J is TRBJ2-1 and V is TRBV30; 9 bases are a match to TRBD1. This CDR3 comprises 13 residues. J was trimmed by 8 bases and V by 8 bases; bases with no gene match: 10. Germline V gives CDR1 GTSNPN, CDR2 SVGIG (reference sequence). CDR3 protein: CARSGQGIYEQFF. The CDR3 nucleotides read TGTGCCCGATCGGGACAGGGTATCTATGAGCAGTTCTTC.

The V call is TRBV15, the J call TRBJ2-7; TRBD2 is a possible D gene (6 bases). This CDR3 is 13 amino acids long. V shed 0 bases and J shed 4 bases, with 7 bases lying between them. The germline V gene encodes CDR1 LNHNV and CDR2 YYDKDF (reference sequence). CDR3 in amino acids: CATSRDGGYEQYF. The CDR3, as DNA: TGTGCCACCAGCAGAGATGGGGGGTACGAGCAGTACTTC.

The genes are TRBV30 and TRBJ2-7, with 7 bases that match TRBD1. The CDR3 has 14 residues. Trimming cost V 0 bases and J 2 bases; bases outside gene matches: 4. Germline V gene lookup returns CDR1 GTSNPN and CDR2 SVGIG (reference sequence). CDR3 in DNA: TGTGCCTGGAGTGTAGGGGGCGGGCCCTACGAGCAGTACTTC. Its translation is CAWSVGGGPYEQYF.

The chain employs TRBV15 and TRBJ2-5; D is perhaps TRBD2 (6 bases). The CDR3 spans 16 residues. Germline-derived CDR1 and CDR2 are LNHNV and YYDKDF (reference sequence). The germline V and J ends were trimmed by 4 bases and 1 base, with 16 bases remaining between them. The CDR3 loop reads CATSTGTAGPQETQYF. The CDR3 coding sequence is TGTGCCACCAGCACGGGGACTGCCGGACCCCAAGAGACCCAGTACTTC.

This clone was counted only a few times. This rearrangement joins TRBV18 to TRBJ2-1; possible D gene TRBD1, 6 bases. This CDR3 comprises 13 residues. Trimming pared 6 bases from V and 7 bases from J, leaving 13 bases between. Germline CDR1 and CDR2: KGHSH and LQKENI. Here the CDR3 DNA reads TGTGCCAGCTCCGGACAGCTACCGAATGAGCAGTTCTTC. Its protein product is CASSGQLPNEQFF. The variable domain in full, with the rest retrieved from reference TRBV18 and TRBJ2-1, is NAGVMQNPRHLVRRRGQEARLRCSPMKGHSHVYWYRQLPEEGLKFMVYLQKENIIDESGMPKERFSAEFPKEGPSILRIQQVVRGDSAAYFCASSGQLPNEQFFGPGTRLTVL.

The genes are TRBV7-8 and TRBJ1-2, with TRBD1 as a possible D gene (5 bases). Germline CDR1 reads SGHVS; CDR2 reads FQNEAQ. The CDR3 has 14 residues. Trimming took 5 bases from V and 6 from J, leaving 16 bases between them. CDR3 bases: TGTGCCAGCAGCGTATCGAGACAGAAGCATGGCTACACCTTC. Amino acids: CASSVSRQKHGYTF.

This clone was observed a handful of times. The genes are TRBV30 and TRBJ1-4; possible D gene TRBD1, 5 bases. The germline V and J ends were trimmed by 4 bases and 7 bases, with 7 bases remaining between them. The germline V gene has CDR1 GTSNPN and CDR2 SVGIG (reference sequence). The length of the CDR3 is 11 residues. The CDR3: CAWTQGEKLFF. In DNA, the CDR3 is TGTGCCTGGACCCAGGGTGAAAAACTGTTTTTT.

A few counts support this clone. The V call is TRBV7-8, the J call TRBJ2-5; tentative D call: TRBD2 (6 bases). CDR1 SGHVS and CDR2 FQNEAQ come from the germline V gene. Between the trimmed V and J ends, which lost 6 bases and 2 bases, there was a span of 13 bases. This CDR3 comprises 14 residues. The chain's CDR3 is CASRRGGFQETQYF. Here the CDR3 DNA reads TGTGCCAGCAGGCGAGGAGGGTTTCAAGAGACCCAGTACTTC.

The chain carries TRBV5-6 and TRBJ2-5; no definite D call. V gave up 0 bases and J gave up 3 bases, with 9 bases separating them. CDR3 length equals 14 residues. The germline gives CDR1 SGHDT, CDR2 YYEEEE. CDR3 DNA sequence: TGTGCCAGCAGCTTGGCAGGCACGAAAGAGACCCAGTACTTC. Amino acid sequence: CASSLAGTKETQYF.